These 17 T cell receptor beta chains were all obtained from the same sample, sequenced in a study of PD-L1 blockade in urothelial cancer. Generated by immunoSEQ multiplex PCR, the TCRdb table keeps only in-frame clones and is missing some. The repertoire holds fewer than 30,000 clones, with about four fifths as singletons. Material: PBMCs, obtained around atezolizumab (anti-PD-L1) treatment. The receptors originated from an older man with urothelial cancer.

This chain connects TRBV6-1 to TRBJ2-7, with 9 bases fitting TRBD1. In germline, CDR1 is MNHNS, CDR2 SASEGT. Unmatched junction bases numbered 2, after V lost 2 bases and J lost 3 bases. The CDR3 has 14 residues. The CDR3 nucleotides are TGTGCCAGCAGTGAACCGGGACAGGGCTACGAGCAGTACTTC. This codes for CASSEPGQGYEQYF.

This chain uses TRBV2 with TRBJ2-1; 9 nucleotides align to TRBD2. J was trimmed by 7 bases and V by 7 bases; bases with no gene match: 2. Germline values: CDR1 SNHLY, CDR2 FYNNEI. The CDR3 spans 12 residues. The CDR3 region has the DNA TGTGCCAGCACGCTAGCGGGGAATGAGCAGTTCTTC. This gives the protein CASTLAGNEQFF.

J is TRBJ1-4 and V is TRBV5-8; D is uncertain. This CDR3 has 13 residues. Germline CDR1 is SGHTS and CDR2 is YDEGEE. Trimming removed 1 base from V and 8 bases from J, with 9 bases in between. The CDR3 bases are TGTGCCAGCAGCTTGAAAGGAGCCGAAAAACTGTTTTTT. Encoded protein: CASSLKGAEKLFF.

The rearrangement links TRBV6-5 to TRBJ2-2, with TRBD2 as a possible D gene (6 bases). The CDR3 runs to 15 residues. V shed 7 bases and J shed 3 bases, with 15 bases lying between them. Germline-derived CDR1 and CDR2 are MNHEY and SVGAGI. The CDR3 loop reads CASIPGGIDTGELFF. CDR3 DNA: TGTGCCAGCATCCCAGGCGGGATTGACACCGGGGAGCTGTTTTTT.

The genes are TRBV7-8 and TRBJ1-4, with 8 bases aligning to TRBD1. CDR1 and CDR2 (germline): SGHVS, FQNEAQ. This CDR3 spans 16 amino acids. Germline trimming cut 0 bases from V and 7 bases from J; bases unmatched to any gene: 7. The CDR3: CASSLAQTGGSEKLFF. CDR3 nucleotide sequence: TGTGCCAGCAGCTTAGCGCAAACAGGGGGGAGTGAAAAACTGTTTTTT.

The rearrangement joins TRBV30 to TRBJ1-1, with a weak D call TRBD1 (5 bases). This CDR3 has 11 amino acids. Trimming took 8 bases from V and 7 from J, leaving 14 bases between them. Germline V gene data show CDR1 as GTSNPN and CDR2 as SVGIG (reference sequence). This CDR3 is CAAQLQGEAFF. DNA for the CDR3: TGTGCCGCCCAACTCCAGGGTGAAGCTTTCTTT.

V and J are TRBV2 and TRBJ2-1; no clear D gene. V lost 7 bases and J lost 6, with 16 bases in between. CDR1 is SNHLY, CDR2 FYNNEI, per germline. The CDR3 spans 14 residues. In DNA, the CDR3 is TGTGCCAGCAAGCCCTATCATTTTCCCAATGAGCAGTTCTTC. Protein: CASKPYHFPNEQFF.

This chain connects TRBV9 to TRBJ1-2, with D maybe TRBD1 (5 bases). Germline values: CDR1 SGDLS, CDR2 YYNGEE. With 1 base removed from V and 0 bases from J, the gap between germline ends came to 13 bases. This CDR3 spans 16 amino acids. The DNA of the CDR3 is TGTGCCAGCAGCGTAAATCCACAGGCGTCTAACTATGGCTACACCTTC. Translation: CASSVNPQASNYGYTF.

V and J are TRBV11-2 and TRBJ1-1; D gene ambiguous. Trimming took off 5 bases at V and 1 base at J, with 14 bases between the two ends. The CDR3 consists of 15 residues. In germline, CDR1 is SGHAT, CDR2 FQNNGV. The CDR3 spells CASSHNRRRNTEAFF. The CDR3, as DNA: TGTGCCAGCAGCCACAACCGACGGAGGAACACTGAAGCTTTCTTT.

This clone occurred a few times. The chain carries TRBV5-1 and TRBJ1-2; D is perhaps TRBD1 (6 bases). The CDR3 spans 13 residues. The germline V gene has CDR1 SGHRS and CDR2 YFSETQ. Trimming pared 5 bases from V and 5 bases from J, leaving 13 bases between. The CDR3 sequence: CASRSDSRYGYTF. The DNA of the CDR3 is TGCGCCAGCAGATCGGACAGCCGGTATGGCTACACCTTC.

The chain uses TRBV7-9 and TRBJ2-3; perhaps TRBD2 as D (5 bases). The CDR3 loop spans 16 amino acids. In germline, CDR1 is SEHNR, CDR2 FQNEAQ (reference sequence). The germline V and J ends were trimmed by 5 bases and 0 bases, with 15 bases remaining between them. DNA of the CDR3: TGTGCCAGCAGCCGCCGAAGCGGATCTAGCACAGATACGCAGTATTTT. It translates to CASSRRSGSSTDTQYF.

The CDR3 bases are TGTGCCAGCAGTTCCAGGGGCTTGGGAAACTATGGCTACACCTTC. This translates into CASSSRGLGNYGYTF. The V gene is TRBV6-5, the J gene TRBJ1-2; possibly TRBD1 for D (6 bases). CDR1 and CDR2 (germline): MNHEY, SVGAGI. This CDR3 has 15 residues. V shed 4 bases and J shed 2 bases, with 14 bases lying between them.

The chain carries TRBV6-6 and TRBJ2-7, with a tentative D call TRBD1 (6 bases). Germline CDR1 MNHNY, CDR2 SVGAGI (reference sequence). The CDR3 length is 15 residues. Trimming removed 0 bases from V and 5 bases from J, with 14 bases in between. The CDR3 here is CASSYSMAGEHEQYF. CDR3 in DNA: TGTGCCAGCAGTTACTCGATGGCAGGGGAGCACGAGCAGTACTTC.

This clone was seen just once. The chain couples TRBV19 to TRBJ2-7, with D possibly matching TRBD1 (5 bases). V lost 1 base, J lost 2 bases, and 9 bases lay in between. The germline V gene encodes CDR1 LNHDA and CDR2 SQIVND (reference sequence). The CDR3 is 14 amino acids. Here the CDR3 DNA reads TGTGCCAGTAGTATAGGAGACAGAGCCTACGAGCAGTACTTC. It translates to CASSIGDRAYEQYF.

The rearrangement links TRBV5-1 to TRBJ1-1; D is perhaps TRBD1 (5 bases). The length of the CDR3 is 13 residues. With 4 bases removed from V and 7 bases from J, the gap between germline ends came to 14 bases. The V gene's germline CDR1 is SGHRS and CDR2 YFSETQ. This CDR3 reads CASSATSQGEAFF. The DNA for the CDR3 is TGCGCCAGCAGCGCAACATCCCAGGGTGAAGCTTTCTTT.

The chain links TRBV28 to TRBJ1-1, with 9 bases lining up with TRBD1. The ends lost 5 bases at V and 3 bases at J; junction bases unmatched: 22. Germline CDR1 and CDR2: MDHEN and SYDVKM. The CDR3 length is 20 residues. The chain's CDR3 is CASSPYGRFLTRDRDTEAFF. The CDR3 DNA reads as TGTGCCAGCAGTCCCTACGGCCGGTTTTTAACTCGGGACAGGGACACTGAAGCTTTCTTT. Full variable domain (rest looked up from reference TRBV28 and TRBJ1-1): DVKVTQSSRYLVKRTGEKVFLECVQDMDHENMFWYRQDPGLGLRLIYFSYDVKMKEKGDIPEGYSVSREKKERFSLILESASTNQTSMYLCASSPYGRFLTRDRDTEAFFGQGTRLTVV.

The chain employs TRBV7-2 and TRBJ2-7, with D possibly matching TRBD2 (7 bases). The CDR3 totals 14 residues. Germline V gene sequence: CDR1 SGHTA, CDR2 FQGNSA. V lost 2 bases and J lost 5, with 13 bases in between. The CDR3 DNA is TGTGCCAGCAGCTTATTGAGGGGGACTAACGAGCAGTACTTC. It translates to CASSLLRGTNEQYF.